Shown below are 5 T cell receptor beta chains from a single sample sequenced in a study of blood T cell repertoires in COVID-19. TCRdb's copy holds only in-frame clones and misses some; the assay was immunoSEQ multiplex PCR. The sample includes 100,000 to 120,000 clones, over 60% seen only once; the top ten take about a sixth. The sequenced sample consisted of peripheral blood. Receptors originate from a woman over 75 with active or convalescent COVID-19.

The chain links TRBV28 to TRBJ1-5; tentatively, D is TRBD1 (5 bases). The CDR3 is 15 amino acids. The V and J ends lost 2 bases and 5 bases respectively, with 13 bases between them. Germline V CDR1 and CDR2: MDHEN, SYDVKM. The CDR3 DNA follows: TGTGCCAGCAGTTTAGGAAGGGGTCGGCATCAGCCCCAGCATTTT. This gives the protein CASSLGRGRHQPQHF.

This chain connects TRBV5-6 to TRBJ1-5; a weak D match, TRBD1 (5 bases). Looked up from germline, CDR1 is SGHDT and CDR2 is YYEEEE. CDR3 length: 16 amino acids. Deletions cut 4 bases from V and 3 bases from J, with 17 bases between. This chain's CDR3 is CASSPVRVSNNQPQHF. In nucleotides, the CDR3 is TGTGCCAGCAGCCCCGTCAGGGTAAGTAACAATCAGCCCCAGCATTTT.

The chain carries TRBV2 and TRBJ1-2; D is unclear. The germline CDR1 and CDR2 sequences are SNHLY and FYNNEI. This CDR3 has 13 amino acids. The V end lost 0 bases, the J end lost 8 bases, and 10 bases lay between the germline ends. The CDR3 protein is CASSEAPTIGYTF. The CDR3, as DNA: TGTGCCAGCAGTGAAGCTCCTACCATCGGCTACACCTTC.

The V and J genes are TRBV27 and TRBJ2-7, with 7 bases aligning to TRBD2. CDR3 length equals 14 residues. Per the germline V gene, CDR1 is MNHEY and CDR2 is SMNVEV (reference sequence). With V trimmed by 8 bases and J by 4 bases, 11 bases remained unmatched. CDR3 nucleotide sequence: TGTGCCAGCGGCGCAAGGGCGGGAGCGTACGAGCAGTACTTC. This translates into CASGARAGAYEQYF.

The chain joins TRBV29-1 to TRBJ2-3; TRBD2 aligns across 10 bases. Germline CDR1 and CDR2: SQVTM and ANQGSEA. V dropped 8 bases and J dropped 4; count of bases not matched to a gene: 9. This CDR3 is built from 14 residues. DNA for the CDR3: TGCAGCAAGACTAGCGGGCATCCCCCAGATACGCAGTATTTT. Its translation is CSKTSGHPPDTQYF.